The entry below gives a single TCR beta chain sequence along with its context. Its cognate antigen is unknown. Documented treatment: 19 received Ad26.COV2.S at low or high dose, single or two shots; about 5 received placebo; per-sample allocation not given. Following the first vaccine or placebo injection, samples were taken on day 63. The record originates from a study of Ad26.COV2.S vaccination and SARS-CoV-2 variants. Whole-study results and caveats: Breadth and depth estimates from TCRs may understate total T cell responses.

The CDR3 runs 15 residues. Germline assignment: CDR1 MNHNY and CDR2 SVGAGI (reference sequence). V was clipped by 5 bases and J by 0 bases; unmatched bases: 3. Assay used: immunoSEQ multiplex PCR; TCRdb lists only in-frame clones, some missing. The sample carries hundreds of thousands of clones, about four fifths recorded once. V gene TRBV6-6 combines with J gene TRBJ2-1; 8 bases align to TRBD2. The source material was peripheral blood, sampled in a trial of Ad26.COV2.S vaccine versus placebo. The sequence was obtained from a person between 18 and 60 years old who received the Ad26.COV2.S COVID-19 vaccine or a placebo. CDR3 DNA sequence: TGTGCCAGCAGTCCCACTAGCGGCTCCTACAATGAGCAGTTCTTC. It codes for CASSPTSGSYNEQFF.